Detailed here is one T cell receptor (beta chain). The target antigen is unknown. Germline V gene sequence: CDR1 SGHDT, CDR2 YYEEEE. V was clipped by 3 bases and J by 6 bases, with 11 bases between them. The CDR3 length is 13 residues. The sample originates from a study of shared clonotypes between healthy human individuals. Study observations and caveats: As a rule, naive subsets had a larger estimated richness than memory subsets.

Replicate PCRs for sorted subsets used around 200 ng DNA; this equaled tens of thousands of T cell genomes. Clones were sequenced by immunoSEQ multiplex PCR, and TCRdb holds only the in-frame ones, with some missing. This table holds roughly 1,000,000 clones, approximately 80% found once. The TCR comes from a young man in good health. Some clones in this sample may be carry-over from other donors' samples. Sequencing was performed on memory CD4+ T cells from PBMCs. The subset here: CD45RA-negative fraction. The gene calls are TRBV5-6 and TRBJ2-3; D not resolved. CDR3 DNA sequence: TGTGCCAGCAGCTCTATTCGAACGGATACGCAGTATTTT. Amino acid sequence: CASSSIRTDTQYF.